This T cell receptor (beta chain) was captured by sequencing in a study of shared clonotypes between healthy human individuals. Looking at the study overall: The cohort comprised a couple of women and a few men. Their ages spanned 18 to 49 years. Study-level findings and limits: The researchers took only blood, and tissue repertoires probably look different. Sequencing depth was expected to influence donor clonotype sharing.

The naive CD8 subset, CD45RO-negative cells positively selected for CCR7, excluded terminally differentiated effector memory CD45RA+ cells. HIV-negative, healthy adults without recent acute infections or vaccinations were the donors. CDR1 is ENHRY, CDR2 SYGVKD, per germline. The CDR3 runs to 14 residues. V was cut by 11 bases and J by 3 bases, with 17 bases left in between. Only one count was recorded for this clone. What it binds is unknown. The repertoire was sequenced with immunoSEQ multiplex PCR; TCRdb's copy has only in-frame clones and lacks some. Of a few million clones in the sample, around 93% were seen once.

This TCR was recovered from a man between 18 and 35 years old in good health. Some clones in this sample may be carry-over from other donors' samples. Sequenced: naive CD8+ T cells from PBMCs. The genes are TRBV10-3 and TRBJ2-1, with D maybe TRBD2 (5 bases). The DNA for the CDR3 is TGTGCCGCTAGCCTAACTCGGGACTACAATGAGCAGTTCTTC. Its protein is CAASLTRDYNEQFF.